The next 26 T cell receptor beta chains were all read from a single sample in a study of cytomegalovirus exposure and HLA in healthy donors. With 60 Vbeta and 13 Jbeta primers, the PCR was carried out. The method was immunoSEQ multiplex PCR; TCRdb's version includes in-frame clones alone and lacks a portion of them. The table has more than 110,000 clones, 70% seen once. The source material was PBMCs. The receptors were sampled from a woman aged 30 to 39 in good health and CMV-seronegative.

In DNA form, the CDR3 reads TGTGCCAGCAGCTTATCCGACGGCCCTACGGAGCAGTACGTC. Translating it yields CASSLSDGPTEQYV. This sequence joins TRBV11-2 and TRBJ2-7; D unresolved. The germline CDR1 and CDR2 sequences are SGHAT and FQNNGV. V lost 2 bases to trimming and J lost 7 bases, with 15 bases between them. This CDR3 has 14 amino acids.

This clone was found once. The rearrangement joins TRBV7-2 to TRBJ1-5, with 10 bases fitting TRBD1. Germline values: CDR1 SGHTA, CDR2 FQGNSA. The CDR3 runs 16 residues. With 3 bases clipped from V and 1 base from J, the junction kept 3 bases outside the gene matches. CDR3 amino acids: CASSFTGQGSNQPQHF. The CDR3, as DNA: TGTGCCAGCAGCTTCACGGGACAGGGGAGCAATCAGCCCCAGCATTTT.

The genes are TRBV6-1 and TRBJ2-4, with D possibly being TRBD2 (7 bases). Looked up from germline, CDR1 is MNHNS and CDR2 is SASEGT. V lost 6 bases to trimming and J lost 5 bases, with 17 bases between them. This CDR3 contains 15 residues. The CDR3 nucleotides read TGTGCCAGCAGCGGCTTGCAGGGGAGGGAAAACATTCAGTACTTC. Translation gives CASSGLQGRENIQYF.

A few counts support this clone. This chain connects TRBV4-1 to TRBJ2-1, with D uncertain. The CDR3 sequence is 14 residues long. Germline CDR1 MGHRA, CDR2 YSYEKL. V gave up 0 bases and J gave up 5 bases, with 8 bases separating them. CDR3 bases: TGCGCCAGCAGCCAAGATCCCGGAGACAATGAGCAGTTCTTC. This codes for CASSQDPGDNEQFF.

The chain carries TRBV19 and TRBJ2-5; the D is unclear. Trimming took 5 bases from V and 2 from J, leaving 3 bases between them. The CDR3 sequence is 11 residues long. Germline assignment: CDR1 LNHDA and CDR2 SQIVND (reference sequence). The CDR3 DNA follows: TGTGCCAGTAGTCGGCAAGAGACCCAGTACTTC. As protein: CASSRQETQYF.

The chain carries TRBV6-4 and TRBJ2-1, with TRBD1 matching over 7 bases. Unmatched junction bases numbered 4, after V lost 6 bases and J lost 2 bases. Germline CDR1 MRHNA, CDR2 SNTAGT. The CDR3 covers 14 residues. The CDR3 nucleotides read TGTGCCAGCAGCCCAACAGGGGCCTACAATGAGCAGTTCTTC. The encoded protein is CASSPTGAYNEQFF.

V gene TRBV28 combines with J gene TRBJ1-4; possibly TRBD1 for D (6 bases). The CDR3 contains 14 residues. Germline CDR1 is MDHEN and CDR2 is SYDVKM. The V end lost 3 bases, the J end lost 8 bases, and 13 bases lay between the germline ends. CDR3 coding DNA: TGTGCCAGCAGTTTGTCACAAGGGGGAGAAAAACTGTTTTTT. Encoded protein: CASSLSQGGEKLFF.

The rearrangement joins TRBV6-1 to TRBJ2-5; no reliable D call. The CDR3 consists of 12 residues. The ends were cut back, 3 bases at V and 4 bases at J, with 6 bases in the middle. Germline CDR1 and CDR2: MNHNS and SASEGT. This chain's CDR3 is CASSESRETQYF. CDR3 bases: TGTGCCAGCAGTGAGTCGAGAGAGACCCAGTACTTC.

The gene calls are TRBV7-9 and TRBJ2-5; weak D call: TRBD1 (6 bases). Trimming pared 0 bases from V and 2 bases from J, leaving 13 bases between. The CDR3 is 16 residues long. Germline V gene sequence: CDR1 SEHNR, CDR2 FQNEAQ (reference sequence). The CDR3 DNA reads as TGTGCCAGCAGCTTAGCGGAGGCAGGGGAACAAGAGACCCAGTACTTC. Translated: CASSLAEAGEQETQYF.

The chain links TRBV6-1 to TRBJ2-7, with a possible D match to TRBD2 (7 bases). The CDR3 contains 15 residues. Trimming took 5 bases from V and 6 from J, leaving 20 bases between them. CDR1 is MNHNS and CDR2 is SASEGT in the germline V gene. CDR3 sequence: CASSQRRGGGAEQYV. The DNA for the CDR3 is TGTGCCAGCAGTCAAAGAAGGGGGGGCGGAGCCGAGCAGTACGTC.

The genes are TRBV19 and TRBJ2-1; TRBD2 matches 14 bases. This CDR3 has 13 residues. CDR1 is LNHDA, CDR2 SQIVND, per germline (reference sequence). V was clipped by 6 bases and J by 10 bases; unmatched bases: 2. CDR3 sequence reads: CASRTSGGGEQFF. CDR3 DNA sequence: TGTGCCAGTAGGACTAGCGGGGGGGGCGAGCAGTTCTTC. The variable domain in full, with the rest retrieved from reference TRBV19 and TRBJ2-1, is DGGITQSPKYLFRKEGQNVTLSCEQNLNHDAMYWYRQDPGQGLRLIYYSQIVNDFQKGDIAEGYSVSREKKESFPLTVTSAQKNPTAFYLCASRTSGGGEQFFGPGTRLTVL.

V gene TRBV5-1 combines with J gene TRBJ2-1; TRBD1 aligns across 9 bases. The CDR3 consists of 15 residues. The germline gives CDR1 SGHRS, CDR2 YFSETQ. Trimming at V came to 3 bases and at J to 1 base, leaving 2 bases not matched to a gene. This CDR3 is CASSWGQGSYNEQFF. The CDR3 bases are TGCGCCAGCAGCTGGGGACAGGGTTCCTACAATGAGCAGTTCTTC.

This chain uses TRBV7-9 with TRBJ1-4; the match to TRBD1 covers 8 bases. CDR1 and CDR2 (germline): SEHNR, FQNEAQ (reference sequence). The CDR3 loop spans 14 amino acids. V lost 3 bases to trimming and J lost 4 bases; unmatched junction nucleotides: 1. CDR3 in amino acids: CASSLDRVNEKLFF. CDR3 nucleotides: TGTGCCAGCAGCTTGGACAGGGTTAATGAAAAACTGTTTTTT.

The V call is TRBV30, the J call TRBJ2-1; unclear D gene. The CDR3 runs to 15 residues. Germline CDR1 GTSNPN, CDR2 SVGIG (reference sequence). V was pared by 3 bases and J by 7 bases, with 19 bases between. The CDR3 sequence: CAWSAVSRRENEQFF. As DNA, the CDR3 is TGTGCCTGGAGCGCCGTCTCGAGGCGAGAAAATGAGCAGTTCTTC. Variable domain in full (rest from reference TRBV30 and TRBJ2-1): SQTIHQWPATLVQPVGSPLSLECTVEGTSNPNLYWYRQAAGRGLQLLFYSVGIGQISSEVPQNLSASRPQDRQFILSSKKLLLSDSGFYLCAWSAVSRRENEQFFGPGTRLTVL.

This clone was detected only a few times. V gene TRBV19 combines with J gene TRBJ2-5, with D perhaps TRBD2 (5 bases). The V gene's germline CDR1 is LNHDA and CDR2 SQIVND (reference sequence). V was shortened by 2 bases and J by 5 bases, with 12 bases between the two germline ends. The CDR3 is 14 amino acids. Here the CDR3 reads CASSIRLASETQYF. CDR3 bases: TGTGCCAGTAGTATACGATTAGCGTCGGAGACCCAGTACTTC.

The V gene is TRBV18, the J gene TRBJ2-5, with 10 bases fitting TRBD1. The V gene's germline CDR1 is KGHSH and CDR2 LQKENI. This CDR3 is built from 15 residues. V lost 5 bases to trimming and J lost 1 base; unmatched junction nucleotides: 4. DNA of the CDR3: TGTGCCAGCTCATTCGGGACAGGGGTCCAAGAGACCCAGTACTTC. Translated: CASSFGTGVQETQYF.

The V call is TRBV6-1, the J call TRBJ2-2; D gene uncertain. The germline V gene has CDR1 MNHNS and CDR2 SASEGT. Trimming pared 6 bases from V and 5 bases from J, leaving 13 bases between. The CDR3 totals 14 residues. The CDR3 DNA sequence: TGTGCCAGCAGGTTAGAGGTGAAGACCGGGGAGCTGTTTTTT. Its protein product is CASRLEVKTGELFF.

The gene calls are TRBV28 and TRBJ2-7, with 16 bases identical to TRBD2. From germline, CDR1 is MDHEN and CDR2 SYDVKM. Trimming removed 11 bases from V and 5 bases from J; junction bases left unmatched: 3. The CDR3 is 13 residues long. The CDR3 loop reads CASGTSGRDEQYF. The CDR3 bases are TGTGCCTCAGGGACTAGCGGGAGGGACGAGCAGTACTTC.

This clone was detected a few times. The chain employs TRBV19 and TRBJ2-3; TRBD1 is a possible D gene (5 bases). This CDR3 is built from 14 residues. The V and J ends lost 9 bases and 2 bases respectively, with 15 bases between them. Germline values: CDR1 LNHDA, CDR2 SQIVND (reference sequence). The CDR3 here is CASKQDGYTDTQYF. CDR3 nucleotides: TGTGCCAGCAAACAGGACGGGTACACAGATACGCAGTATTTT.

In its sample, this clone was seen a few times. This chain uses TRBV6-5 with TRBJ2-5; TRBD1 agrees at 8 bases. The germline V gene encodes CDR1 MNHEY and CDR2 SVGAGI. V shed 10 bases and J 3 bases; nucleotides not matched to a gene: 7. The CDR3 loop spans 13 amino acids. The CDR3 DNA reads TGTGCCATTAACAAACAGGGGGAAGAGACCCAGTACTTC. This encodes CAINKQGEETQYF.

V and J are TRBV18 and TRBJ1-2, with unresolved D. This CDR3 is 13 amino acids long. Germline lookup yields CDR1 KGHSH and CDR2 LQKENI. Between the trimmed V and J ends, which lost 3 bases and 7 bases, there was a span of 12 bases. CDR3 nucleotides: TGTGCCAGCTCACCCGACGGGGAATCTGGCTACACCTTC. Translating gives CASSPDGESGYTF. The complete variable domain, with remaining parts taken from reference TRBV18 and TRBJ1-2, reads NAGVMQNPRHLVRRRGQEARLRCSPMKGHSHVYWYRQLPEEGLKFMVYLQKENIIDESGMPKERFSAEFPKEGPSILRIQQVVRGDSAAYFCASSPDGESGYTFGSGTRLTVV.

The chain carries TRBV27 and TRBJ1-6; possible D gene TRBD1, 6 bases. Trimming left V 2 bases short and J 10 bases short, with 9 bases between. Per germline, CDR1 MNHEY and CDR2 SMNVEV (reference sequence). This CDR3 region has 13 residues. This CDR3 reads CASSLTGRSPLHF. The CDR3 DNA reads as TGTGCCAGCAGTTTAACAGGGAGATCACCCCTCCACTTT.

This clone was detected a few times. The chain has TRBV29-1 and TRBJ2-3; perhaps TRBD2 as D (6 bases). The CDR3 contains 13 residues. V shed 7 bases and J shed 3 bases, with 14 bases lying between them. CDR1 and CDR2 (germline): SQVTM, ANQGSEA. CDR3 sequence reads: CSAEGLLTDTQYF. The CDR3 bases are TGCAGCGCCGAGGGACTGCTAACAGATACGCAGTATTTT.

Here the CDR3 reads CASSYSEGGREQYV. The DNA for the CDR3 is TGTGCCAGCAGTTACTCGGAAGGGGGCCGCGAGCAGTACGTC. The chain couples TRBV6-5 to TRBJ2-7, with 7 nucleotides matching TRBD1. Per the germline V gene, CDR1 is MNHEY and CDR2 is SVGAGI. The CDR3 sequence is 14 residues long. The J segment lost 6 bases and the V segment lost 0 bases, leaving 5 bases of the junction unmatched.

CDR3 residues: CASSSYASGGNEQFF. The CDR3 region has the DNA TGTGCCAGTTCCTCGTACGCTAGCGGTGGCAATGAGCAGTTCTTC. The chain has TRBV11-2 and TRBJ2-1; 7 bases fit TRBD2. V was pared by 9 bases and J by 6 bases, with 14 bases of the junction left unmatched. This CDR3 spans 15 amino acids. The germline V gene has CDR1 SGHAT and CDR2 FQNNGV.

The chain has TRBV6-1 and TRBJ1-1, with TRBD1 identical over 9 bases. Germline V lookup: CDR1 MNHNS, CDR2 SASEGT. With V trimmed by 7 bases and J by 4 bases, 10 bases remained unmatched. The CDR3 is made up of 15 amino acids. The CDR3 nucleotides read TGTGCCAGCACTGACGGACAGGGGATAGGCACTGAAGCTTTCTTT. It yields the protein CASTDGQGIGTEAFF.